The rows below give T cell receptor beta chains drawn from one sample of a study of response to subunit inactivated influenza vaccine. One entry per CDR3 protein results from TCRdb running MiXCR on the RT-PCR reads. Of approximately 480,000 distinct CDR3 sequences detected, around 9.9% appear once; the ten largest clones hold approximately 12%. Sample: PBMCs from blood, taken about 6 weeks after vaccination. The receptors come from a man aged 50 or older who received an inactivated influenza vaccine. Both conserved end residues are part of each CDR3. D genes are given only for firm matches. The size entry is marked missing in some rows and otherwise reads once, few, many or a size class.

D gene: TRBD2
V gene: TRBV10-3
clone size: many
J gene: TRBJ2-5
CDR3 protein: CAISGGLGSGGISAQYF
CDR3 DNA: TGTGCCATCAGTGGAGGACTCGGGAGCGGGGGTATTAGTGCCCAGTACTTC

D gene: -
V gene: TRBV25-1
clone size: -
J gene: TRBJ2-3
CDR3 protein: CAMGPGLLCSDTQYF
CDR3 DNA: TGTGCCATGGGCCCCGGGCTCCTCTGCTCAGATACGCAGTATTTT

D gene: -
V gene: TRBV6-5
clone size: -
J gene: TRBJ2-3
CDR3 protein: CASSYTGRNRDTQYF
CDR3 DNA: TGTGCCAGCAGTTACACGGGCCGAAATAGGGATACGCAGTATTTT

D gene: -
V gene: TRBV12-3/TRBV12-4
clone size: few
J gene: TRBJ1-1
CDR3 protein: CASGPGHGNTEAFF
CDR3 DNA: TGTGCCAGCGGCCCGGGCCATGGGAACACTGAAGCTTTCTTT

D gene: -
V gene: TRBV12-3/TRBV12-4
clone size: many
J gene: TRBJ2-3
CDR3 protein: CASSPPGLPTDTQYF
CDR3 DNA: TGTGCCAGCAGTCCTCCTGGACTTCCCACAGATACGCAGTATTTT

D gene: TRBD2
V gene: TRBV4-3
clone size: many
J gene: TRBJ2-7
CDR3 protein: CASSQGTSGTYEQYF
CDR3 DNA: TGTGCCAGCAGCCAAGGGACTAGCGGGACCTACGAGCAGTACTTC

D gene: -
V gene: TRBV7-9
clone size: -
J gene: TRBJ2-3
CDR3 protein: CASSSGALDTQYF
CDR3 DNA: TGTGCCAGCAGCTCGGGGGCGTTAGATACGCAGTATTTT

D gene: -
V gene: TRBV7-2
clone size: few
J gene: TRBJ2-2
CDR3 protein: CASSLPKVTNTGELFF
CDR3 DNA: TGTGCCAGCAGCTTACCCAAGGTCACGAACACCGGGGAGCTGTTTTTT

D gene: -
V gene: TRBV9
clone size: -
J gene: TRBJ2-1
CDR3 protein: CASSVAWQSSYNEQFF
CDR3 DNA: TGTGCCAGCAGCGTAGCTTGGCAGAGTTCCTACAATGAGCAGTTCTTC

D gene: TRBD1
V gene: TRBV4-3
clone size: -
J gene: TRBJ2-1
CDR3 protein: CASSQDRTGYEQFF
CDR3 DNA: TGCGCCAGCAGCCAAGATCGGACAGGTTATGAGCAGTTCTTC

D gene: -
V gene: TRBV20-1
clone size: many
J gene: TRBJ1-2
CDR3 protein: CSARDDYKGYGYTF
CDR3 DNA: TGCAGTGCTAGAGATGATTACAAGGGGTATGGCTACACCTTC

D gene: -
V gene: TRBV5-4
clone size: -
J gene: TRBJ1-4
CDR3 protein: CASSFTGPNEKLFF
CDR3 DNA: TGTGCCAGCAGCTTTACAGGACCAAATGAAAAACTGTTTTTT

D gene: -
V gene: TRBV12-3/TRBV12-4
clone size: many
J gene: TRBJ1-2
CDR3 protein: CASSPGENYGYTF
CDR3 DNA: TGTGCCAGCAGCCCAGGGGAGAACTATGGCTACACCTTC

D gene: -
V gene: TRBV12-3/TRBV12-4
clone size: -
J gene: TRBJ2-7
CDR3 protein: CASMGQGVGEQYF
CDR3 DNA: TGTGCCAGCATGGGGCAGGGTGTGGGGGAGCAGTACTTC

D gene: -
V gene: TRBV6-6
clone size: few
J gene: TRBJ1-5
CDR3 protein: CASSYYRDQPQHF
CDR3 DNA: TGTGCCAGCAGTTACTACAGGGACCAGCCCCAGCATTTT

D gene: -
V gene: TRBV2
clone size: few
J gene: TRBJ1-1
CDR3 protein: CASSWQILVMAEAFF
CDR3 DNA: TGTGCCAGCAGCTGGCAGATCTTGGTGATGGCTGAAGCTTTCTTT

D gene: -
V gene: TRBV9
clone size: few
J gene: TRBJ2-5
CDR3 protein: CASSTQDIKETQYF
CDR3 DNA: TGTGCCAGCAGCACCCAGGACATTAAAGAGACCCAGTACTTC

D gene: -
V gene: TRBV2
clone size: many
J gene: TRBJ2-1
CDR3 protein: CASSEEGRAEFF
CDR3 DNA: TGTGCCAGCAGTGAAGAGGGGCGAGCGGAGTTCTTC

D gene: -
V gene: TRBV9
clone size: -
J gene: TRBJ1-3
CDR3 protein: CASSVGGGGSGNTIYF
CDR3 DNA: TGTGCCAGCAGCGTTGGAGGTGGGGGATCTGGAAACACCATATATTTT

D gene: TRBD1
V gene: TRBV2
clone size: -
J gene: TRBJ2-7
CDR3 protein: CASRFPGQGAIMSYEQYF
CDR3 DNA: TGTGCCAGCAGATTCCCGGGACAGGGGGCTATAATGTCCTACGAGCAGTACTTC

D gene: -
V gene: TRBV7-2
clone size: many
J gene: TRBJ2-7
CDR3 protein: CASSFKGGTGFFYEQYF
CDR3 DNA: TGTGCCAGCAGCTTCAAAGGGGGGACGGGATTCTTCTACGAGCAGTACTTC

D gene: -
V gene: TRBV6-5
clone size: many
J gene: TRBJ1-3
CDR3 protein: CASSYGAGVGNTIYF
CDR3 DNA: TGTGCCAGCAGTTACGGGGCAGGGGTAGGAAACACCATATATTTT

D gene: -
V gene: TRBV12-3/TRBV12-4
clone size: -
J gene: TRBJ1-4
CDR3 protein: CASSLAFPADGEKLFF
CDR3 DNA: TGTGCCAGCAGTTTAGCGTTCCCAGCGGACGGTGAAAAACTGTTTTTT

D gene: -
V gene: TRBV20-1
clone size: many
J gene: TRBJ1-5
CDR3 protein: CSARVIGIQPQHF
CDR3 DNA: TGCAGTGCTAGGGTGATCGGGATTCAGCCCCAGCATTTT

D gene: -
V gene: TRBV6-1
clone size: few
J gene: TRBJ2-1
CDR3 protein: CASSLDLSYNEQFF
CDR3 DNA: TGTGCCAGCAGTCTTGACCTCTCCTACAATGAGCAGTTCTTC

D gene: -
V gene: TRBV9
clone size: many
J gene: TRBJ2-2
CDR3 protein: CASSRDNGELFF
CDR3 DNA: TGTGCCAGCAGCCGCGACAACGGGGAGCTGTTTTTT

D gene: TRBD2
V gene: TRBV11-3
clone size: once
J gene: TRBJ2-1
CDR3 protein: CASSLRTSGLNEQFF
CDR3 DNA: TGTGCCAGCAGCTTAAGGACTAGCGGTCTGAATGAGCAGTTCTTC

D gene: -
V gene: TRBV4-1
clone size: few
J gene: TRBJ2-4
CDR3 protein: CASSQDPGLAKNIQYF
CDR3 DNA: TGCGCCAGCAGCCAAGATCCAGGGCTAGCCAAAAACATTCAGTACTTC

D gene: -
V gene: TRBV20-1
clone size: -
J gene: TRBJ1-1
CDR3 protein: CSARPETGILIEAFF
CDR3 DNA: TGCAGTGCTAGACCCGAGACAGGAATCCTGATTGAAGCTTTCTTT